The subject of this entry is one T cell receptor beta chain. The target antigen is unknown. Preparation of the TCRbeta library was carried out with unique molecular identifiers. TCRdb analysed the PCR reads with MiXCR anew, one entry per CDR3 protein. There are 800,000 to 1,000,000 distinct CDR3 sequences in the sample; about 26% occur only once, and roughly 30% lies in the top ten. The sample originates from a study of T-cell reconstitution after alpha-beta-depleted transplantation in children. The CDR3 is made up of 14 amino acids. Germline CDR1 DFQATT, CDR2 SNEGSKA (reference sequence). V gave up 1 base and J gave up 4 bases; unmatched junction bases: 3. Findings and limits, study-wide: As was reported, about two months after transplant, alpha-beta T cells came from several hundred expanded graft clones. Day-60 TCRbeta diversity that was high in some patients was derived from surviving recipient T cells and thymic progenitors. It was newly produced T cells that mostly accounted for T-cell counts and diversity one year after transplant.

The sequencing here drew on PBMCs, mostly from graft donor cells, taken 360 days after TCRalphabeta/CD19-depleted stem cell transplant. The TCR originated in a boy less than two years old who had a stem cell transplant for SCID, so the T cells may come from the graft donor. The V gene is TRBV20-1, the J gene TRBJ1-5; 8 bases fit TRBD1. The CDR3 region has the DNA TGCAGTGCTAGAGGACAGGGGAGAAATCAGCCCCAGCATTTT. It yields the protein CSARGQGRNQPQHF.